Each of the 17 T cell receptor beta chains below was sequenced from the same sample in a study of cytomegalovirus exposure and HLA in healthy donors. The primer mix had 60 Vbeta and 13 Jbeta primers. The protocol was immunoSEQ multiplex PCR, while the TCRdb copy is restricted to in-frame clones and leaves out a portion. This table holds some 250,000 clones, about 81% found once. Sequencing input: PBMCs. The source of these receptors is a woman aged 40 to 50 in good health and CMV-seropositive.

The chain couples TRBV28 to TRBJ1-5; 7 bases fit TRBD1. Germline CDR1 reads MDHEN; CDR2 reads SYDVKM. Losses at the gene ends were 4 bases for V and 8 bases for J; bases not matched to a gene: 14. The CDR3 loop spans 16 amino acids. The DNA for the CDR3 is TGTGCCAGCAGTTCCCACGGAGGGGGCTCACTGGAGCCCCAGCATTTT. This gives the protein CASSSHGGGSLEPQHF.

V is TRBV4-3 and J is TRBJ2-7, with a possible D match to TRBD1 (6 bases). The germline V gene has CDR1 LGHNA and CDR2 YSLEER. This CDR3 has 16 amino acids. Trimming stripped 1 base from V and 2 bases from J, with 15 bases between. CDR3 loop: CASSQGYRDTAYEQYF. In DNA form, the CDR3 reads TGCGCCAGCAGCCAAGGATACCGGGACACTGCCTACGAGCAGTACTTC.

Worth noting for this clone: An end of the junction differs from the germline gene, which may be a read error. CDR3 protein: CASSSSGGGGNPIYF. As DNA, the CDR3 is TGTGCCAGCAGTTCCTCCGGGGGTGGTGGAAACCCCATATATTTT. V is TRBV27 and J is TRBJ1-3; a possible D gene is TRBD1 (5 bases). In germline, CDR1 is MNHEY, CDR2 SMNVEV (reference sequence). CDR3 length: 15 amino acids.

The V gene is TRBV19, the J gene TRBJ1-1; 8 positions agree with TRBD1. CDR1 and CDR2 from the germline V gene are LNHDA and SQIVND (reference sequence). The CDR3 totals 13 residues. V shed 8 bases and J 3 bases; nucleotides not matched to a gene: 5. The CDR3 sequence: CASSLDRDTEAFF. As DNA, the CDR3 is TGTGCCAGTTCTTTGGACAGGGACACTGAAGCTTTCTTT. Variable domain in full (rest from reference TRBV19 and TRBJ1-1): DGGITQSPKYLFRKEGQNVTLSCEQNLNHDAMYWYRQDPGQGLRLIYYSQIVNDFQKGDIAEGYSVSREKKESFPLTVTSAQKNPTAFYLCASSLDRDTEAFFGQGTRLTVV.

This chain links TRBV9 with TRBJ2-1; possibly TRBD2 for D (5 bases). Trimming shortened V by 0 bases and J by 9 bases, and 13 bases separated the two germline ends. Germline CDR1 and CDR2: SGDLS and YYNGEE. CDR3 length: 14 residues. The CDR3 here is CASSVEGKRGEQFF. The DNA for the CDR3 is TGTGCCAGCAGCGTAGAAGGGAAACGGGGTGAGCAGTTCTTC.

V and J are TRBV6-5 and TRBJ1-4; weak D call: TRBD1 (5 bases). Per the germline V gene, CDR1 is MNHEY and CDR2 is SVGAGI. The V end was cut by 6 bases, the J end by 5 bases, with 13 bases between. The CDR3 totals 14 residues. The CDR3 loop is CASRQDPTNEKLFF. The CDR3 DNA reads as TGTGCCAGCAGACAGGACCCGACCAATGAAAAACTGTTTTTT.

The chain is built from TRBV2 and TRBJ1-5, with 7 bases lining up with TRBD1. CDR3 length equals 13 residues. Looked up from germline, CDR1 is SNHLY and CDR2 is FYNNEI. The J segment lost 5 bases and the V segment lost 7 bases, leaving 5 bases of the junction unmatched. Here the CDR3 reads CASKGTADQPQHF. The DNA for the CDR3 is TGTGCCAGCAAAGGGACAGCAGATCAGCCCCAGCATTTT.

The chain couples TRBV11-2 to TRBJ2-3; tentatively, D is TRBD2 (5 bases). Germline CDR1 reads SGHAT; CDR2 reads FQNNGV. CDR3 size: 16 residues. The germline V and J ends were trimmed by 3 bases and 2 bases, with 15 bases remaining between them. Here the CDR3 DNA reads TGTGCCAGCAGCTTTCGGGGAGTAGGTCTCACAGATACGCAGTATTTT. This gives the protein CASSFRGVGLTDTQYF.

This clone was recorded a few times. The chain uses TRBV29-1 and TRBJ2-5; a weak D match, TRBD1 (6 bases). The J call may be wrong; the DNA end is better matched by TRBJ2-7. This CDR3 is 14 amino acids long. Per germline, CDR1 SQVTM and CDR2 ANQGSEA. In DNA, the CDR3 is TGCAGCGTTGAAGATAGAGACAGGCCCTACGAGCAGTACTTC. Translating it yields CSVEDRDRPYEQYF.

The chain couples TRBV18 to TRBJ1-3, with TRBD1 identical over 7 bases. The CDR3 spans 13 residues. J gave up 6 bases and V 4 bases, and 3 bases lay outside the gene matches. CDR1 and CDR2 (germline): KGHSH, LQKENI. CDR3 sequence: CASSLGQANTIYF. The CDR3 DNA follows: TGTGCCAGCTCACTCGGACAGGCAAACACCATATATTTT.

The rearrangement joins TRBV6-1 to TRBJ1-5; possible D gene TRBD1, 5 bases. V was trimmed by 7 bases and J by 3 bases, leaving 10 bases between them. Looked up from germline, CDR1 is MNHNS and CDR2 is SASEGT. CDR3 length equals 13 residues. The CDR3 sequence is CASIQTVNQPQHF. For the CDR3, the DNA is TGTGCCAGCATTCAGACAGTCAATCAGCCCCAGCATTTT.

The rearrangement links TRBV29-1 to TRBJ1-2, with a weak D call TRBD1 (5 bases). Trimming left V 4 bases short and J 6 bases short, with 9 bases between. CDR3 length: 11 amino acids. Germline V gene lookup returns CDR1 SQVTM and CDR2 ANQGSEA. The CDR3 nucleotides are TGCAGCGTTGGCGGGGCCAATGGCTACACCTTC. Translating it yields CSVGGANGYTF.

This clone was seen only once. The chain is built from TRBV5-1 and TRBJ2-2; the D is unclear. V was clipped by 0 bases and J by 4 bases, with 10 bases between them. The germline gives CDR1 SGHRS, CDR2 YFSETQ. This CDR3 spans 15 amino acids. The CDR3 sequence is CASSLDRSFTGELFF. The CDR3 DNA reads TGCGCCAGCAGCTTGGACCGGAGTTTCACCGGGGAGCTGTTTTTT.

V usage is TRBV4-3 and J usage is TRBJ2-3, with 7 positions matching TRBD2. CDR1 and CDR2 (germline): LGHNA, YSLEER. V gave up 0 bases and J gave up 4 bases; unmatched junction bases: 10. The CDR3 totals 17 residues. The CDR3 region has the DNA TGCGCCAGCAGCCAAGATCGGGGGAGCGGGATGTCAGATACGCAGTATTTT. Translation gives CASSQDRGSGMSDTQYF.

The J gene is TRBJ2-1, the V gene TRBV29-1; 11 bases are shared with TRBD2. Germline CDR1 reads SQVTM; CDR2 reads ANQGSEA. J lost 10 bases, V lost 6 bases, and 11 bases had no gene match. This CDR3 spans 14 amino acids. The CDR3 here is CSVPTSGVGGEQFF. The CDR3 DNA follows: TGCAGCGTACCGACTAGCGGGGTGGGGGGGGAGCAGTTCTTC.

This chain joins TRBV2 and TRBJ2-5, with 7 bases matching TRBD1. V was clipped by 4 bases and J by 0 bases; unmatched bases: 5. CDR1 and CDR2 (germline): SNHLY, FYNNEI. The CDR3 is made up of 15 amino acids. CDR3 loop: CASSVARGYQETQYF. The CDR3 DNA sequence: TGTGCCAGCAGTGTCGCCAGGGGGTACCAAGAGACCCAGTACTTC.

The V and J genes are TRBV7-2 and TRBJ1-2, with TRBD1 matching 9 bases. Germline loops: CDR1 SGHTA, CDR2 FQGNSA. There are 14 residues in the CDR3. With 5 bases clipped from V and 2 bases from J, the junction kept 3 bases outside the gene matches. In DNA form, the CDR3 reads TGTGCCAGCAGCGCCGGGACAGGGAACTATGGCTACACCTTC. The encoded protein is CASSAGTGNYGYTF.